These 3 T cell receptor beta chains originate from one sample sequenced in a study of cytomegalovirus exposure and HLA in healthy donors. Primers included in the PCR were 60 Vbeta and 13 Jbeta primers. Sequencing used immunoSEQ multiplex PCR; TCRdb keeps in-frame clones, though not all of them. The sample includes about 100,000 clones, approximately 85% of them seen just once. What was sequenced was PBMCs. These receptors were taken from a man between 25 and 39 years old in good health and CMV-seronegative.

The gene calls are TRBV7-9 and TRBJ2-1; 11 nucleotides match TRBD2. After removal of 4 bases from V and 5 bases from J, the junction contained 4 bases not matched to a gene. The V gene's germline CDR1 is SEHNR and CDR2 FQNEAQ (reference sequence). The CDR3 is 15 residues long. In DNA form, the CDR3 reads TGTGCCAGCAGCTCAAGACTAGCGGGAAACAATGAGCAGTTCTTC. Its translation: CASSSRLAGNNEQFF.

The rearrangement joins TRBV6-6 to TRBJ1-1; D gene uncertain. From germline, CDR1 is MNHNY and CDR2 SVGAGI (reference sequence). Trimming cost V 1 base and J 1 base, with 4 bases left between them. The CDR3 has 13 residues. For the CDR3, the DNA is TGTGCCAGCAGTTACTTCTCGAACACTGAAGCTTTCTTT. It yields the protein CASSYFSNTEAFF.

This rearrangement joins TRBV27 to TRBJ2-3; D gene uncertain. Germline lookup yields CDR1 MNHEY and CDR2 SMNVEV (reference sequence). The CDR3 covers 11 residues. The V gene lost 5 bases and the J gene lost 6 bases, with 6 bases spanning the gap. CDR3 protein: CASSLEDTQYF. DNA of the CDR3: TGTGCCAGCAGTCTTGAGGATACGCAGTATTTT.